Listed below are T cell receptor beta chains from one sample, sequenced in a study of metastatic and nonmetastatic thyroid tumors. MiXCR reprocessed the PCR reads for TCRdb. The sample yields some 20,000 clones, 15% to 19% seen once. Sequencing was carried out using blood. Receptor source: a female donor with papillary thyroid cancer or a benign thyroid nodule (not recorded which). Some clones in this sample may be carry-over from other donors' samples. Both conserved end residues are part of each CDR3. The D gene is left open where the match is weak. Size tells how often a clone was seen (once, few, many) or the class of an expanded clone, and some rows leave it out.

V,size,D,J,DNA,CDR3
TRBV12-3/TRBV12-4,few,NA,TRBJ2-3,TGTGCCAGCAAACAGGGCGGCGGCACAGATACGCAGTATTTT,CASKQGGGTDTQYF
TRBV14,NA,TRBD2,TRBJ2-5,TGTGCCAGCAGTCCTAGGACTAGCGGGTTCCAAGAGACCCAGTACTTC,CASSPRTSGFQETQYF
TRBV2,many,TRBD2,TRBJ2-3,TGTGCCAGCATCAAGCGGGAGACAGATACGCAGTATTTT,CASIKRETDTQYF
TRBV4-1,few,NA,TRBJ2-3,TGCGCCAGCAGCCACAGCACAGATACGCAGTATTTT,CASSHSTDTQYF
TRBV4-1,NA,NA,TRBJ2-7,TGCGCCAGCAGCCAAGATCGATGGGCAGGGAACGAGCAGTACTTC,CASSQDRWAGNEQYF
TRBV6-1,few,NA,TRBJ2-2,TGTGCCAGCAGTGAAGCGGGGTTAGGCTCCGGGGAGCTGTTTTTT,CASSEAGLGSGELFF
TRBV20-1,many,NA,TRBJ2-3,TGCAGTGCTAGGAAGGATCCCGGTCTCACAGATACGCAGTATTTT,CSARKDPGLTDTQYF
TRBV27,NA,NA,TRBJ2-7,TGTGCCAGCACTCTAGAGTGGGGGGCCTACGAGCAGTACTTC,CASTLEWGAYEQYF
TRBV6-2/TRBV6-3,medium-sized,NA,TRBJ1-5,TGTGCCAGCAGTTACGTTCAGATCGTTCAGCCCCAGCATTTT,CASSYVQIVQPQHF
TRBV7-2,many,NA,TRBJ2-1,TGTGCCAGCAGATTACGAATTTACAATGAGCAGTTCTTC,CASRLRIYNEQFF
TRBV5-4,NA,TRBD2,TRBJ2-5,TGTGCCAGCAGCCCTGAGGCGGGAGCGCAAGAGACCCAGTACTTC,CASSPEAGAQETQYF
TRBV27,medium-sized,NA,TRBJ2-7,TGTGCCAGCAGTTTTGGCGTTGGTTACGAGCAGTACTTC,CASSFGVGYEQYF
TRBV6-5,many,TRBD1,TRBJ1-2,TGTGCCAGCAGTTACGAGGGGGCAGGCTACACCTTC,CASSYEGAGYTF
TRBV28,NA,TRBD2,TRBJ2-7,TGTGCCAGCAGTAGGACTAGCGGGAGAAGAGAGCAGTACTTC,CASSRTSGRREQYF
TRBV20-1,many,NA,TRBJ2-6,TGCAGTGCTAGCTCGCAGGGCAACTCTGGGGCCAACGTCCTGACTTTC,CSASSQGNSGANVLTF
TRBV20-1,NA,NA,TRBJ2-1,TGCAGTGCTAGAGTACGCGGTCACTCCTACAATGAGCAGTTCTTC,CSARVRGHSYNEQFF
TRBV19,NA,NA,TRBJ1-4,TGTGCCAGTAGTACCGGGAGAAAGAATGAAAAACTGTTTTTT,CASSTGRKNEKLFF